This TCR beta chain emerged from a study of identical twins. TCRdb redid the calling of the 5' RACE reads with MiXCR, one entry per CDR3 protein. The sample holds about 660,000 distinct CDR3 sequences, over 8.5% seen once. V was clipped by 2 bases and J by 0 bases, with 10 bases between them. Looked up from germline, CDR1 is SGHVS and CDR2 is FQNEAQ. This CDR3 is built from 16 residues. Worth noting for this clonotype: Its antigen is as yet unknown.

Overall study findings and caveats: Cord blood beta clonotypes present at high abundance carried fewer insertions; no such pattern appeared in memory repertoires.

This same sample was also taken into another study, of yellow fever vaccine responses in identical twins. As that report states: Twins' vaccine T cell responses were reported to seem partly convergent and partly personalized.

The origin of this receptor is a young woman in good health. The gene calls are TRBV7-8 and TRBJ2-2; D uncertain. Sequencing used PBMCs. For the CDR3, the DNA is TGTGCCAGCAGCTTAAGTATGGCGGCGAACACCGGGGAGCTGTTTTTT. Translating gives CASSLSMAANTGELFF. Together with reference TRBV7-8 and TRBJ2-2, the CDR3 gives the full variable domain: GAGVSQSPRYKVAKRGQDVALRCDPISGHVSLFWYQQALGQGPEFLTYFQNEAQLDKSGLPSDRFFAERPEGSVSTLKIQRTQQEDSAVYLCASSLSMAANTGELFFGEGSRLTVL.